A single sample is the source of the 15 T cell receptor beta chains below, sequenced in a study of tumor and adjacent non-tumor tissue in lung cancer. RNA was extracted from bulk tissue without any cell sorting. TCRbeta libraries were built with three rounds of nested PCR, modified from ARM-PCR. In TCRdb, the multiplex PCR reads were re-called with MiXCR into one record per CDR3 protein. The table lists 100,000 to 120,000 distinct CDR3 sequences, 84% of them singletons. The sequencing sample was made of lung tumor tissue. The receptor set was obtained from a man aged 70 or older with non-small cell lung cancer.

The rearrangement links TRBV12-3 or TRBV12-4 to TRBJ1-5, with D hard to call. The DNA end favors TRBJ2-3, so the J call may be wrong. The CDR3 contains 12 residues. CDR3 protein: CASSDRVQPQYF. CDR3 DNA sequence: TGTGCCAGCAGCGATAGGGTTCAGCCCCAGTATTTT.

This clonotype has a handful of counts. The DNA of the CDR3 is TGTGCCAGTAGTATACCCCGCGGGGGGAACAATGAGCAGTTCTTC. Its protein is CASSIPRGGNNEQFF. The J gene is TRBJ2-1, the V gene TRBV19, with TRBD2 identical over 8 bases. The CDR3 is 15 amino acids. V shed 2 bases, J shed 5 bases, and the junction held 5 bases outside the gene matches. Germline V gene lookup returns CDR1 LNHDA and CDR2 SQIVND (reference sequence).

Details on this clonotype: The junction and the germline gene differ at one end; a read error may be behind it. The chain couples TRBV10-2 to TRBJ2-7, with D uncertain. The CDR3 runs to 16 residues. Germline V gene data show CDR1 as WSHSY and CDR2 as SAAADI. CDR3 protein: CASSAGNQWNGHEQYF. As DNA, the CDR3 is TGCGCCAGTAGTGCAGGAAATCAGTGGAACGGCCACGAGCAATACTTC.

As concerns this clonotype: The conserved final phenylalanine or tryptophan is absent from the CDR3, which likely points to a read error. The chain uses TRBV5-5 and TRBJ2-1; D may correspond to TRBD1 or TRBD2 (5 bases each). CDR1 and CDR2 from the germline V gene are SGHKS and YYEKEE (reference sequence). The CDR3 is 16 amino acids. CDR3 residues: CTSSLVGGKSYNEQFI. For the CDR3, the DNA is TGTACCAGTAGCTTGGTTGGGGGTAAGTCCTACAATGAGCAGTTCATC.

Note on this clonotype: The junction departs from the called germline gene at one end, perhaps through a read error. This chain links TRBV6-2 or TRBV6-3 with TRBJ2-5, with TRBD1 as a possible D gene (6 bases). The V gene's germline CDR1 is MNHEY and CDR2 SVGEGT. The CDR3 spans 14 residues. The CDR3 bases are TGTGCCAGCAGTTATCTCACAGGGATGGAGATCCAGTACTTC. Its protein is CASSYLTGMEIQYF.

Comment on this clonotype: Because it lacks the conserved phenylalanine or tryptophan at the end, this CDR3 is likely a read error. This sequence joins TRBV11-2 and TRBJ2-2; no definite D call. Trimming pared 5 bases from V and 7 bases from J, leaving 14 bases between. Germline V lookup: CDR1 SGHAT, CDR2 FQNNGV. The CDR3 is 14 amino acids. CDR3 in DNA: TGTGCCAGCAGCCTGGGCAGTCAGTACGGGGAGCTGTTTTGT. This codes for CASSLGSQYGELFC.

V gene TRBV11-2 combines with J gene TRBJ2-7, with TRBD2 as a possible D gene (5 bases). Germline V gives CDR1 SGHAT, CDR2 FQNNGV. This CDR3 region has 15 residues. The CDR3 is CTNSLESGISGEQYF. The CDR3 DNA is TGTACCAACAGCTTAGAGTCCGGGATCTCTGGCGAGCAGTACTTC.

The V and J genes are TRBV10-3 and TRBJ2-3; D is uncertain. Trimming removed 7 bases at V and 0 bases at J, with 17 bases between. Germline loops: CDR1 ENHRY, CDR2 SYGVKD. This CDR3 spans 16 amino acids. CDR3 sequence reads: CAITKSRGTSTDTQYF. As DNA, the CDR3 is TGTGCCATCACTAAGTCGCGCGGTACTAGCACAGATACGCAGTATTTT.

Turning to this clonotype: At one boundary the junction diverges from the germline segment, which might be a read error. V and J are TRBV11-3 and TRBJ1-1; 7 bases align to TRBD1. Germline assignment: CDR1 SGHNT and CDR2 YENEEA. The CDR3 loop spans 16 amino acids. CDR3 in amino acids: CASSFRDRSLKTEAFF. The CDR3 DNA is TGCGCCAGCAGCTTCCGGGACAGATCCCTGAAGACTGAGGCATTCTTT.

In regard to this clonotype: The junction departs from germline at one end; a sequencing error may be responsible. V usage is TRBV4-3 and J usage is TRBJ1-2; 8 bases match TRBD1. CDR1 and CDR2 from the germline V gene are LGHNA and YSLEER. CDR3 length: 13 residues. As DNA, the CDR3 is TGCGCCAGCAGCCAAGAGACAGGGGACGGCCACATCTTC. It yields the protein CASSQETGDGHIF.

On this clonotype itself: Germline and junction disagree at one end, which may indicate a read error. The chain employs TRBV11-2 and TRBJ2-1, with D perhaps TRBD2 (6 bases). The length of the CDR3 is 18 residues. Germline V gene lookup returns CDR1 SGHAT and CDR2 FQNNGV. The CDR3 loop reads CARSLLLRDWASYNEQFF. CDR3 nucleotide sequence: TGTGCCAGGAGCTTACTTCTGCGGGACTGGGCCTCCTACAATGAGCAGTTCTTC.

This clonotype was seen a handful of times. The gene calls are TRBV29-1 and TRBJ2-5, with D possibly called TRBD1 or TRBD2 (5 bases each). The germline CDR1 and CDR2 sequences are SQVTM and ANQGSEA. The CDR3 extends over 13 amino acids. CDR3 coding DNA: TGCAGAGCGGCCGACAGATTCCAAGAGACCCAGTACTTC. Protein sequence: CRAADRFQETQYF.

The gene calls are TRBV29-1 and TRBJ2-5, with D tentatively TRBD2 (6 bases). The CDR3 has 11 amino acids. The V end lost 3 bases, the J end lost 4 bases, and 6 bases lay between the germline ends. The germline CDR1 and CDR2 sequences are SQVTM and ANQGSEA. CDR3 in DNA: TGCAGCGTTGAGGGGGGAGAGACCCAGTACTTC. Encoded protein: CSVEGGETQYF.

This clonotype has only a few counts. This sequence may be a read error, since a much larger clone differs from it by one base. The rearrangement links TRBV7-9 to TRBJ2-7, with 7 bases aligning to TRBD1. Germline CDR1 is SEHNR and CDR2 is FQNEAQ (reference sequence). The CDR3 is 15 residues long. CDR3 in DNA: TGTGTCAGCAGTTCAGAGGGGGCGAGGTCCTACGAGCAGTACTTC. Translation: CVSSSEGARSYEQYF. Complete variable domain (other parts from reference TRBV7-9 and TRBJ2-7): DTGVSQNPRHKITKRGQNVTFRCDPISEHNRLYWYRQTLGQGPEFLTYFQNEAQLEKSRLLSDRFSAERPKGSFSTLEIQRTEQGDSAMYLCVSSSEGARSYEQYFGPGTRLTVT.

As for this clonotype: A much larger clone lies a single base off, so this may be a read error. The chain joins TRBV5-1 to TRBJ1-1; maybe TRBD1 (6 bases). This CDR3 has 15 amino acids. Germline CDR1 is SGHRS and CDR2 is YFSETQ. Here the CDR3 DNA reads TGCGCCAGCAGCTATCATCGGACAGAAACCACTGAAGTTTTCTTT. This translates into CASSYHRTETTEVFF.